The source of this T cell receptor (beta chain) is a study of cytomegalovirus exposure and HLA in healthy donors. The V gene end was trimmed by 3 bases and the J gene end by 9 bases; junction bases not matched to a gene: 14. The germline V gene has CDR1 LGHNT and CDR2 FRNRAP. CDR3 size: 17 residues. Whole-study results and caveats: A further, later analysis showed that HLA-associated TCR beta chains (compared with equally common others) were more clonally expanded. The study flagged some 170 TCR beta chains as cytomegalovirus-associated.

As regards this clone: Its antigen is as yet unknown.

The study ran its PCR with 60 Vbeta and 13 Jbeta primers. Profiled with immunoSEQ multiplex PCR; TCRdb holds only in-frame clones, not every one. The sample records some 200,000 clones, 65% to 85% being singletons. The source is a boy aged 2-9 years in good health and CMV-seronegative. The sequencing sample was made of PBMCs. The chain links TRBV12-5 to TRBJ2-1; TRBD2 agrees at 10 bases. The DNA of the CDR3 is TGTGCTAGTGGTTTTCCCCGAAGTAGCGGGGGGTTCAGTGAGCAGTTCTTC. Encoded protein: CASGFPRSSGGFSEQFF.